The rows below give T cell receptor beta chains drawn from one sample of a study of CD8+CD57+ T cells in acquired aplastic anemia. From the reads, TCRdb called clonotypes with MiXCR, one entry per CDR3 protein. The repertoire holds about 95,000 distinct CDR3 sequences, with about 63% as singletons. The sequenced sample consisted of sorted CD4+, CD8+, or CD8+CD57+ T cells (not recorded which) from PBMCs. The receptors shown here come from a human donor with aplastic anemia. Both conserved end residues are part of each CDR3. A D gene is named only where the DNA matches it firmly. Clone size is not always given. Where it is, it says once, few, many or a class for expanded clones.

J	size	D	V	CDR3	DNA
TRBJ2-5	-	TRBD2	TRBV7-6	CASGTSGSDRETQYF	TGTGCCAGCGGGACTAGCGGGAGTGATAGGGAGACCCAGTACTTC
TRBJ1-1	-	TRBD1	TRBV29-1	CSGTGALNTEAFF	TGCAGCGGAACAGGGGCGTTGAACACTGAAGCTTTCTTT
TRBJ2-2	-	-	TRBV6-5	CASSYTPTNTGELFF	TGTGCCAGCAGTTACACTCCCACGAACACCGGGGAGCTGTTTTTT
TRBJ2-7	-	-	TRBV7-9	CASSPPGGAYEQYF	TGTGCCAGCAGCCCCCCTGGTGGGGCCTACGAGCAGTACTTC
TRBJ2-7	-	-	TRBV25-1	CASSAKIIPGYEQYF	TGTGCCAGCAGTGCAAAGATCATTCCGGGCTACGAGCAGTACTTC
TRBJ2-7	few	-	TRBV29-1	CSVEVGDLGYEQYF	TGCAGCGTTGAAGTGGGCGATTTGGGGTACGAGCAGTACTTC
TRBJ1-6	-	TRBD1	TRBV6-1	CASSTQSGTGSSPLHF	TGTGCCAGCAGTACCCAGTCCGGGACAGGGAGTTCACCCCTCCACTTT
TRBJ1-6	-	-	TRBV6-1	CASSGGAPNSPLHF	TGTGCCAGCAGTGGAGGAGCACCTAATTCACCCCTCCACTTT
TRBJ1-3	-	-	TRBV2	CASSEAGARWDTIYF	TGTGCCAGCAGTGAAGCCGGGGCCCGTTGGGACACCATATATTTT
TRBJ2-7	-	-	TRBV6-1	CASSLDSGGRYEQYF	TGTGCCAGCAGTCTCGACAGTGGGGGCCGCTACGAGCAGTACTTC